This T cell receptor beta chain was observed in a study of vaccination effects on CD4 cells after COVID-19. Study as a whole: Pools of viral peptides were used by the ViraFEST assay to expand antigen-specific CD4+ T cells ahead of sequencing. PBMC cultures contained over 1.5 million cells per well, roughly 10 IU/ml IL-2 and around 9.9 ug/ml peptides.

Culture lasted around eleven days before CD4+ T cell isolation. Vaccinated recipients, who were negative for nucleocapsid antibodies, had no history of SARS-CoV-2 infection. Days 3 and 7 were when half the medium was replaced with IL-2 medium. Deletions cut 6 bases from V and 2 bases from J, with 6 bases between. The CDR3 totals 12 residues. CDR1 is SGHDT and CDR2 is YYEEEE in the germline V gene. In this sample, this clone turned up a few times. Its antigen is not known. The protocol was immunoSEQ multiplex PCR, while the TCRdb copy is restricted to in-frame clones and leaves out a portion. Of fewer than 75,000 clones listed, roughly four fifths were seen once; the top ten hold roughly 2%.

This sample comprised CD4+ T cells from PBMCs cultured without peptide, obtained before COVID-19 vaccination. The receptor's source is a human donor who received a COVID-19 vaccine. V usage is TRBV5-6 and J usage is TRBJ2-1; D is uncertain. The CDR3 nucleotides read TGTGCCAGCATGGGGACCTACAATGAGCAGTTCTTC. It is translated as CASMGTYNEQFF.